This TCR beta chain was identified during a study of blood T cell repertoires in COVID-19. Study context: Specimens from acute and convalescent COVID-19 originated in the United States, Italy and Spain.

In the original processing: Reference gene primer amplification gave estimated nucleated cell counts. The table came from immunoSEQ multiplex PCR; TCRdb's copy has only in-frame clones and leaves some out. The DNA gave D and trimming, while V, J and clone size come from that table. The sample consists of over 100,000 clones, roughly 88% of them appearing once. CDR1 is SNHLY, CDR2 FYNNEI, per germline. V lost 0 bases to trimming and J lost 0 bases, with 11 bases between them. This CDR3 has 17 amino acids. The J gene is TRBJ1-4, the V gene TRBV2; D is unresolved. The specimen was peripheral blood. The sequence came from a woman in her seventies with acute or convalescent COVID-19. This CDR3 is CASSEAQLASTNEKLFF. The CDR3 DNA reads as TGTGCCAGCAGTGAAGCGCAATTGGCATCAACTAATGAAAAACTGTTTTTT.